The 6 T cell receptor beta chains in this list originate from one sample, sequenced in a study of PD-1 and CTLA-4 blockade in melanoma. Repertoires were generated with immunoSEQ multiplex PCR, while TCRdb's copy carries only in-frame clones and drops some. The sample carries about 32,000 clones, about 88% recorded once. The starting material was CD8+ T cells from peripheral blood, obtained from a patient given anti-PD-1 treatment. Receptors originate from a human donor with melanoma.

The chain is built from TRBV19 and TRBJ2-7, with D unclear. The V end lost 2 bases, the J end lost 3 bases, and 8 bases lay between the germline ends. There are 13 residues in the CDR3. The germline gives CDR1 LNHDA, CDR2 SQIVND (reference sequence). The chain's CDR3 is CASSITLNYEQYF. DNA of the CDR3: TGTGCCAGTAGTATAACACTCAACTACGAGCAGTACTTC.

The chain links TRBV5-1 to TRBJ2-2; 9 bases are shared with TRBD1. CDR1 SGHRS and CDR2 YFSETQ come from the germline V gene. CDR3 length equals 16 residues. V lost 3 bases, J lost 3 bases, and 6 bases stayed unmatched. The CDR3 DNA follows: TGCGCCAGCAGCTCCAACAGGGGGCTGGACACCGGGGAGCTGTTTTTT. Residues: CASSSNRGLDTGELFF.

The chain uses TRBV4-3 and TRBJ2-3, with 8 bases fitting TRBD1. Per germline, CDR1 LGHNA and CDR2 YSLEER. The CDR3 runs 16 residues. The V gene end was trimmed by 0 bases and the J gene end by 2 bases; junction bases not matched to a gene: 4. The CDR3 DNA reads TGCGCCAGCAGCCAAGATTGGGACAGGTACACAGATACGCAGTATTTT. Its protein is CASSQDWDRYTDTQYF.

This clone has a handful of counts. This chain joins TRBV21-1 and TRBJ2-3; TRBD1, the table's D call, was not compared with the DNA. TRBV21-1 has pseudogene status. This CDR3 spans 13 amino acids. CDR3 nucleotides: TGTGCCAGCAGCTACTCAGGGGAGGATACGCAGTATTTT. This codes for CASSYSGEDTQYF.

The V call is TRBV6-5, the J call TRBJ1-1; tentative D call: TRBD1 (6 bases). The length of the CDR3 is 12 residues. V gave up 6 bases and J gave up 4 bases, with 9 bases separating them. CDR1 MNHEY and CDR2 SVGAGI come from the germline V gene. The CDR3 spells CASSEGVTEAFF. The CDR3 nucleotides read TGTGCCAGCAGCGAGGGGGTCACTGAAGCTTTCTTT.

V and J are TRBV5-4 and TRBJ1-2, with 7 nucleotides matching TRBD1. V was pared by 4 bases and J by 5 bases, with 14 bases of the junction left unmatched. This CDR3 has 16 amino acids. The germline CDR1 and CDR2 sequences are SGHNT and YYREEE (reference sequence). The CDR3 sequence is CASSDRGRGSRYGYTF. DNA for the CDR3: TGTGCCAGCAGCGACCGTGGCAGGGGGTCTCGGTATGGCTACACCTTC.